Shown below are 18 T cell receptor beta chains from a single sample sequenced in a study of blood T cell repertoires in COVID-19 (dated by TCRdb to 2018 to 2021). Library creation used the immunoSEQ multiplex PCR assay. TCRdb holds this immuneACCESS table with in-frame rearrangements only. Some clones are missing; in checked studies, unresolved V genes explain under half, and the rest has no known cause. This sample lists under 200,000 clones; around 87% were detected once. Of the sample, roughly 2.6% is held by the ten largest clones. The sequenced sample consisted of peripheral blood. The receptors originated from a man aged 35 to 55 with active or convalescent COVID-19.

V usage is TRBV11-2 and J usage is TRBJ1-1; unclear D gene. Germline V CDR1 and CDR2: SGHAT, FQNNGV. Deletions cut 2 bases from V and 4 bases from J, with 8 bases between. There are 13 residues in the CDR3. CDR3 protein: CASSLTGLTEAFF. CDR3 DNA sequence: TGTGCCAGCAGCTTAACGGGTCTCACTGAAGCTTTCTTT.

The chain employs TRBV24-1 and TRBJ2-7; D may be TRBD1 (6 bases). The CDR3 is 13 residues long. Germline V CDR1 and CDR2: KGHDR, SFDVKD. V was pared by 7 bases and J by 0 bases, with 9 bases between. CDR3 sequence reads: CATRDSVSYEQYF. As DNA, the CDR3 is TGTGCCACCAGGGACAGCGTCTCCTACGAGCAGTACTTC.

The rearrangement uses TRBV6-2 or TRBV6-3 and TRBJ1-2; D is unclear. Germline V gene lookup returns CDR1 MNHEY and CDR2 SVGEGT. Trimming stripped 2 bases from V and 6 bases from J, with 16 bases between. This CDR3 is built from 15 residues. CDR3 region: CASSYRGGGLDGYTF. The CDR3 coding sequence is TGTGCCAGCAGTTACCGCGGAGGAGGGCTGGATGGCTACACCTTC.

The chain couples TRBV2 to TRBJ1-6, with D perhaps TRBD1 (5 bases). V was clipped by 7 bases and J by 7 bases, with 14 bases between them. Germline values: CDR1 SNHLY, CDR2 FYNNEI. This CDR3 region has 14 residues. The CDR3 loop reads CASTPRQGNSPLHF. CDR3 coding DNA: TGTGCCAGCACCCCGCGGCAGGGAAATTCACCCCTCCACTTT.

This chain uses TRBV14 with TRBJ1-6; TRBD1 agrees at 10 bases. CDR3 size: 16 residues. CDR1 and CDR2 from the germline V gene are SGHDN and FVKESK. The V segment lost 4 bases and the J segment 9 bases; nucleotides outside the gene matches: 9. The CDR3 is CASSPAGRDRGSPLHF. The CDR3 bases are TGTGCCAGCAGCCCTGCTGGCCGGGACAGGGGTTCACCCCTCCACTTT.

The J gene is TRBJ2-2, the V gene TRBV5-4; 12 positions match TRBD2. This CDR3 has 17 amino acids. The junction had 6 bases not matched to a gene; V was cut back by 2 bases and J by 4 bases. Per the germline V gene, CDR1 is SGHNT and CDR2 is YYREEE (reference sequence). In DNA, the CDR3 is TGTGCCAGCAGCTTCGCCCTGGGACTAGCGGGCACCGGGGAGCTGTTTTTT. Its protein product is CASSFALGLAGTGELFF. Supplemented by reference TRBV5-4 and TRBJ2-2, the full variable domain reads ETGVTQSPTHLIKTRGQQVTLRCSSQSGHNTVSWYQQALGQGPQFIFQYYREEENGRGNFPPRFSGLQFPNYSSELNVNALELDDSALYLCASSFALGLAGTGELFFGEGSRLTVL.

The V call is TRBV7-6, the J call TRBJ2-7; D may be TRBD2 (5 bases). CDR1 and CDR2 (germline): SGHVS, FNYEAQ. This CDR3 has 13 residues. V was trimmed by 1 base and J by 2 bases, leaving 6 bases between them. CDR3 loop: CASSLGGPYEQYF. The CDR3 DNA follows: TGTGCCAGCAGCTTAGGCGGGCCCTACGAGCAGTACTTC.

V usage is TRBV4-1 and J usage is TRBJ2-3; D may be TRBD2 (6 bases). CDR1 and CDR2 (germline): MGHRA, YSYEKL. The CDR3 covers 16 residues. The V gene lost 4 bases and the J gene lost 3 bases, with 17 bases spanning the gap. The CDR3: CASSLTGSQETDTQYF. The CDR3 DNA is TGCGCCAGCAGCCTTACCGGGAGCCAGGAGACAGATACGCAGTATTTT.

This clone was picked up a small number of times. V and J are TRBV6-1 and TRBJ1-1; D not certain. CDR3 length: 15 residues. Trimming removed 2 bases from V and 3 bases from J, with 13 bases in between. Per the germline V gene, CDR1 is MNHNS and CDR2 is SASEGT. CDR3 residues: CASSEWYWRDTEAFF. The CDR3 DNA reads TGTGCCAGCAGTGAATGGTACTGGAGGGACACTGAAGCTTTCTTT.

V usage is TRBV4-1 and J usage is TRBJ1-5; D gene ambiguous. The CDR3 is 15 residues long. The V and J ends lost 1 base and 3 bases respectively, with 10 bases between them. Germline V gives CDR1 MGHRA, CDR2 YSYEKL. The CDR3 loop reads CASSQGPSPNQPQHF. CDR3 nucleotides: TGCGCCAGCAGCCAAGGGCCCTCGCCCAATCAGCCCCAGCATTTT.

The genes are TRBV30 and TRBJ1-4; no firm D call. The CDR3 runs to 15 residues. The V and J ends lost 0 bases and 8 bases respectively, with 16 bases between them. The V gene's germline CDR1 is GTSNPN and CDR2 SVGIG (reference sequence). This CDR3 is CAWSVPPPVREKLFF. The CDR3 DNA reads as TGTGCCTGGAGTGTACCCCCCCCGGTCCGGGAAAAACTGTTTTTT.

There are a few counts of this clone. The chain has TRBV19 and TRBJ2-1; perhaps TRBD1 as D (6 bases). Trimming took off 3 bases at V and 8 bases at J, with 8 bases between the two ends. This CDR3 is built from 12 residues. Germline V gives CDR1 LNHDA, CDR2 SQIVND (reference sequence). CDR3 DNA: TGTGCCAGTAGTATCCAGGGGTATGAGCAGTTCTTC. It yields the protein CASSIQGYEQFF.

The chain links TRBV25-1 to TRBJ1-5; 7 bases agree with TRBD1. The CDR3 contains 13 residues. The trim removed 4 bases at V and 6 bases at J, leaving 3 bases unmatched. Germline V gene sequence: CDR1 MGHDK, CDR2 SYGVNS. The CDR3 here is CASSAGGVQPQHF. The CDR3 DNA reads TGTGCCAGCAGTGCAGGGGGAGTTCAGCCCCAGCATTTT.

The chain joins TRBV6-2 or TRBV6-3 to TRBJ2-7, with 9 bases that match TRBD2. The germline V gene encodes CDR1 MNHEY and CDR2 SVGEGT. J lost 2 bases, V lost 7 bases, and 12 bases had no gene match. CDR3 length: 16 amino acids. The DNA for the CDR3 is TGTGCCAGCACCCCCGGCGCTAGCGGGGAAACCTACGAGCAGTACTTC. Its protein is CASTPGASGETYEQYF.

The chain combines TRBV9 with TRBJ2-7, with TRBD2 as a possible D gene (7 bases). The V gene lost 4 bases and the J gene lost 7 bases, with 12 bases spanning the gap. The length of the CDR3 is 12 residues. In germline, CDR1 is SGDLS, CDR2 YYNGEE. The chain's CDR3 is CASSPGGHEQYF. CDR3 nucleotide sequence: TGTGCCAGCAGCCCCGGGGGGCATGAGCAGTACTTC.

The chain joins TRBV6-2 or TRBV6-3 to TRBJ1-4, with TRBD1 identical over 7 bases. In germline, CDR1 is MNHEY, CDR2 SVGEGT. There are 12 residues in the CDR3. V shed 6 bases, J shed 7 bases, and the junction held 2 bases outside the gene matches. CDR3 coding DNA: TGTGCCAGCAGCGGGACAGCTGAAAAACTGTTTTTT. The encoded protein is CASSGTAEKLFF.

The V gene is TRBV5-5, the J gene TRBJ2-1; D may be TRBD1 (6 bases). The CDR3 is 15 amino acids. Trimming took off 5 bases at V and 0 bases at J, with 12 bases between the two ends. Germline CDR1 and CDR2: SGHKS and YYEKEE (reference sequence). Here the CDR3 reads CASSHGTISYNEQFF. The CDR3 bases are TGTGCCAGCAGTCACGGGACAATCTCCTACAATGAGCAGTTCTTC.

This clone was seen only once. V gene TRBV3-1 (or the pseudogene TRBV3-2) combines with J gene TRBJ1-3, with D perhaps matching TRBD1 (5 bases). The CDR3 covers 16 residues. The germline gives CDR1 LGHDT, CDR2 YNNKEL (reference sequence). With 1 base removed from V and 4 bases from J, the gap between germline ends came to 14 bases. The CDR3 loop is CASSQVQDMAGNTIYF. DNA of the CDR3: TGTGCCAGCAGCCAAGTCCAGGACATGGCCGGAAACACCATATATTTT.